This T cell receptor (beta chain) was retrieved from a study of cytomegalovirus exposure and HLA in healthy donors. Study-wide context: Early release data held tens of millions of unique TCRs from HLA-typed donors.

Donors showed nominal health when sampled, although they likely had unrecorded immune exposures. Researchers ran the PCR with 60 Vbeta and 13 Jbeta primers. Assay: immunoSEQ multiplex PCR; the TCRdb copy retains only in-frame clones and omits some. The table has 150,000 to 200,000 clones, 65% to 85% seen once; the top ten hold 0.075% to 0.1%. The sequence was collected from a boy aged 2 to 10 in good health and CMV-seronegative. The sample consisted of PBMCs.

The CDR3 DNA sequence: TGTGCCAGCAGCTTTGGGCTCCACAGGGGGCTGACTGAAGCTTTCTTT. It codes for CASSFGLHRGLTEAFF. V gene TRBV5-6 combines with J gene TRBJ1-1, with 9 bases fitting TRBD1. The V gene's germline CDR1 is SGHDT and CDR2 YYEEEE. Trimming took 2 bases from V and 5 from J; bases not matched to a gene: 10. CDR3 length equals 16 residues.